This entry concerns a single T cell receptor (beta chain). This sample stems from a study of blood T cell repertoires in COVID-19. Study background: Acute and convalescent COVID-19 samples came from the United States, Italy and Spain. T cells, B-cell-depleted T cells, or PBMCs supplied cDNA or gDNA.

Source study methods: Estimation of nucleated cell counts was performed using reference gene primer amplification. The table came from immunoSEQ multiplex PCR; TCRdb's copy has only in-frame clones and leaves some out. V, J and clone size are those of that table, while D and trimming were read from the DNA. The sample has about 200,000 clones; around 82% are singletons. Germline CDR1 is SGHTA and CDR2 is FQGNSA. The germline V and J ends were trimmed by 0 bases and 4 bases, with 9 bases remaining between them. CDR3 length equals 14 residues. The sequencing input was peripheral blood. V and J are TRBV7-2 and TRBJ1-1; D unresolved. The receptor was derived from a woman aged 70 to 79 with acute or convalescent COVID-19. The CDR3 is CASSLAAGSTEAFF. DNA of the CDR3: TGTGCCAGCAGCTTAGCGGCGGGCAGCACTGAAGCTTTCTTT.